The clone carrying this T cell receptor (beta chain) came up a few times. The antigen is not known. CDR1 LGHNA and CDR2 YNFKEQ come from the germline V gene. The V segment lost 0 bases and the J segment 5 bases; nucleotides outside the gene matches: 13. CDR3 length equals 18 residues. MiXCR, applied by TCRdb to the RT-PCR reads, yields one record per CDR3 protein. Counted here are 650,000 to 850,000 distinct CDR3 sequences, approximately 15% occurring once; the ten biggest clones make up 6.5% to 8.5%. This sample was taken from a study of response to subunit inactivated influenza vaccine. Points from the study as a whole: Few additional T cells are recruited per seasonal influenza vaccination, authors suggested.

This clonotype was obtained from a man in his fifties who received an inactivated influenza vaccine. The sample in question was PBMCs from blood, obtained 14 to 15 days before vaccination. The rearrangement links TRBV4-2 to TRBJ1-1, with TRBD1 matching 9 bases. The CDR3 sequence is CASSQDHDRGLRGTEAFF. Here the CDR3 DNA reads TGTGCCAGCAGCCAAGATCACGACAGGGGGTTGAGAGGAACTGAAGCTTTCTTT.